The 32 T cell receptor beta chains listed next were all sequenced from one sample in a study of PD-1 blockade in mismatch repair-deficient tumors. Assay: immunoSEQ multiplex PCR; the TCRdb copy retains only in-frame clones and omits some. The table lists 130,000 or so clones, roughly nine tenths of them singletons. The sequencing used peripheral blood, collected 44 weeks after starting pembrolizumab. Source of these receptors: an adult with mismatch repair-deficient cancer.

The V and J genes are TRBV2 and TRBJ1-1, with D possibly matching TRBD1 (5 bases). Germline lookup yields CDR1 SNHLY and CDR2 FYNNEI. The CDR3 runs to 15 residues. Deletions cut 2 bases from V and 1 base from J, with 11 bases between. The CDR3 loop reads CASSEFSTGNTEAFF. In nucleotides, the CDR3 is TGTGCCAGCAGTGAATTTTCAACAGGGAACACTGAAGCTTTCTTT.

This clone occurred once. V and J are TRBV18 and TRBJ2-2, with TRBD2 as a possible D gene (5 bases). The V end lost 3 bases, the J end lost 3 bases, and 17 bases lay between the germline ends. Germline V gives CDR1 KGHSH, CDR2 LQKENI. The CDR3 spans 17 residues. The CDR3 DNA follows: TGTGCCAGCTCACCGGCGGAACGACTACCGGACACCGGGGAGCTGTTTTTT. Amino acids: CASSPAERLPDTGELFF.

The chain carries TRBV2 and TRBJ1-3, with a weak D call TRBD1 (6 bases). V gave up 5 bases and J gave up 4 bases, with 12 bases separating them. Germline CDR1 is SNHLY and CDR2 is FYNNEI. The CDR3 length is 14 residues. Here the CDR3 reads CASSLQGVGNTIYF. The CDR3 bases are TGTGCCAGCAGTCTACAGGGTGTAGGAAACACCATATATTTT.

A single count supports this clone. The rearrangement uses TRBV18 and TRBJ2-1; no firm D call. The CDR3 length is 16 residues. V lost 2 bases, J lost 7 bases, and 18 bases lay in between. Germline CDR1 reads KGHSH; CDR2 reads LQKENI. CDR3 protein: CASSPVVTVMYNEQFF. DNA for the CDR3: TGTGCCAGCTCACCAGTTGTCACGGTTATGTATAATGAGCAGTTCTTC.

The genes are TRBV6-1 and TRBJ2-1; perhaps TRBD1 as D (6 bases). Trimming cost V 3 bases and J 0 bases, with 9 bases left between them. This CDR3 is 15 amino acids long. Germline CDR1 MNHNS, CDR2 SASEGT. In DNA, the CDR3 is TGTGCCAGCAGTGACGGGACAACCTCCTACAATGAGCAGTTCTTC. It encodes CASSDGTTSYNEQFF.

V usage is TRBV6-5 and J usage is TRBJ1-1; unclear D gene. Germline CDR1 and CDR2: MNHEY and SVGAGI. V shed 2 bases and J shed 5 bases, with 9 bases lying between them. The CDR3 contains 13 residues. Here the CDR3 DNA reads TGTGCCAGCAGTTACGCCGGGGAAACTGAAGCTTTCTTT. The encoded protein is CASSYAGETEAFF.

Only one count was recorded for this clone. This chain uses TRBV23-1 with TRBJ2-7; perhaps TRBD2 as D (7 bases). TRBV23-1 is sorted into the ORF group, with uncertain function. Trimming removed 2 bases at V and 5 bases at J, with 19 bases between. The CDR3 has 16 residues. The CDR3 nucleotides read TGCGCCAGCAGTCAACCGGGGGGCGGGTGGTTCGACGAGCAGTACTTC. It is translated as CASSQPGGGWFDEQYF.

The chain uses TRBV5-8 and TRBJ2-3; D not certain. The V gene lost 0 bases and the J gene lost 1 base, with 9 bases spanning the gap. Germline V gene data show CDR1 as SGHTS and CDR2 as YDEGEE. The CDR3 contains 15 residues. CDR3 loop: CASSLVRGGTDTQYF. For the CDR3, the DNA is TGTGCCAGCAGCTTGGTTAGAGGTGGCACAGATACGCAGTATTTT.

V gene TRBV15 combines with J gene TRBJ2-2; 7 bases fit TRBD2. CDR1 and CDR2 (germline): LNHNV, YYDKDF (reference sequence). Trimming took 6 bases from V and 5 from J; bases not matched to a gene: 6. This CDR3 spans 14 amino acids. CDR3 nucleotide sequence: TGTGCCACCAGGGGGGGGTTTCGGACCGGGGAGCTGTTTTTT. It is translated as CATRGGFRTGELFF.

The rearrangement joins TRBV5-1 to TRBJ2-5, with TRBD1 as a possible D gene (5 bases). The CDR3 consists of 16 residues. The V end was cut by 4 bases, the J end by 5 bases, with 21 bases between. Germline CDR1 and CDR2: SGHRS and YFSETQ. The CDR3: CASSPPSRGPGETQYF. The CDR3 DNA is TGCGCCAGCAGCCCCCCCTCACGTGGGCCAGGGGAGACCCAGTACTTC.

The J gene is TRBJ2-1, the V gene TRBV4-3; D is undetermined. Germline V CDR1 and CDR2: LGHNA, YSLEER. V was cut by 1 base and J by 0 bases, with 10 bases left in between. The CDR3 has 16 residues. Written as DNA, the CDR3 is TGCGCCAGCAGCCAAGTAAGAGCAGGCTCCTACAATGAGCAGTTCTTC. Protein product: CASSQVRAGSYNEQFF.

V is TRBV12-5 and J is TRBJ1-3; no reliable D call. Trimming took off 4 bases at V and 2 bases at J, with 6 bases between the two ends. This CDR3 is built from 13 residues. Germline assignment: CDR1 LGHNT and CDR2 FRNRAP. Written as DNA, the CDR3 is TGTGCTAGTGGTTACACGACTGGAAACACCATATATTTT. Amino acids: CASGYTTGNTIYF.

Turning to this clone: Other DNA sequences in this sample translate to the same CDR3. The chain combines TRBV11-2 with TRBJ1-1, with TRBD1 identical over 7 bases. The CDR3 sequence is 14 residues long. Germline V gene data show CDR1 as SGHAT and CDR2 as FQNNGV. Trimming removed 5 bases from V and 1 base from J; junction bases left unmatched: 4. The CDR3 sequence: CASSLRGGNTEAFF. CDR3 coding DNA: TGTGCCAGCAGCCTCAGGGGGGGGAACACTGAAGCTTTCTTT.

This clone was seen just once. The rearrangement joins TRBV9 to TRBJ2-4, with D possibly TRBD1 on 5 matching bases. CDR1 is SGDLS and CDR2 is YYNGEE in the germline V gene. V gave up 3 bases and J gave up 6 bases, with 19 bases separating them. The CDR3 runs to 16 residues. The CDR3 sequence is CASSADLDLGPNIQYF. The DNA for the CDR3 is TGTGCCAGCAGCGCCGACCTTGACTTGGGGCCAAACATTCAGTACTTC.

This rearrangement joins TRBV19 to TRBJ2-7, with TRBD2 matching 11 bases. The CDR3 is made up of 15 amino acids. Germline-derived CDR1 and CDR2 are LNHDA and SQIVND (reference sequence). The V segment lost 5 bases and the J segment 5 bases; nucleotides outside the gene matches: 8. CDR3 nucleotides: TGTGCCAGTAGTCCACCGGGACTAGCGGATCACGAGCAGTACTTC. Its translation is CASSPPGLADHEQYF. Supplemented by reference TRBV19 and TRBJ2-7, the full variable domain reads DGGITQSPKYLFRKEGQNVTLSCEQNLNHDAMYWYRQDPGQGLRLIYYSQIVNDFQKGDIAEGYSVSREKKESFPLTVTSAQKNPTAFYLCASSPPGLADHEQYFGPGTRLTVT.

This chain joins TRBV5-8 and TRBJ2-7; D is perhaps TRBD1 (5 bases). Between the trimmed V and J ends, which lost 2 bases and 2 bases, there was a span of 14 bases. Germline CDR1 and CDR2: SGHTS and YDEGEE. The CDR3 length is 15 residues. This CDR3 is CASSFSRARAYEQYF. The CDR3 nucleotides are TGTGCCAGCAGCTTTAGTAGGGCCAGGGCCTACGAGCAGTACTTC. Full variable domain (rest looked up from reference TRBV5-8 and TRBJ2-7): EAGVTQSPTHLIKTRGQQATLRCSPISGHTSVYWYQQALGLGLQFLLWYDEGEERNRGNFPPRFSGRQFPNYSSELNVNALELEDSALYLCASSFSRARAYEQYFGPGTRLTVT.

This clone showed up just once. The chain employs TRBV19 and TRBJ2-3; 8 positions match TRBD2. Germline CDR1 and CDR2: LNHDA and SQIVND (reference sequence). The V gene end was trimmed by 6 bases and the J gene end by 5 bases; junction bases not matched to a gene: 7. The CDR3 is 14 amino acids. CDR3 nucleotides: TGTGCCAGTAGCAATAGCGGGAATGGAGATACGCAGTATTTT. It translates to CASSNSGNGDTQYF. Based on the CDR3 plus reference TRBV19 and TRBJ2-3, the full variable domain is DGGITQSPKYLFRKEGQNVTLSCEQNLNHDAMYWYRQDPGQGLRLIYYSQIVNDFQKGDIAEGYSVSREKKESFPLTVTSAQKNPTAFYLCASSNSGNGDTQYFGPGTRLTVL.

This chain connects TRBV9 to TRBJ1-3; 11 nucleotides line up with TRBD1. The germline gives CDR1 SGDLS, CDR2 YYNGEE. V shed 4 bases and J 4 bases; nucleotides not matched to a gene: 4. This CDR3 is 15 amino acids long. Written as DNA, the CDR3 is TGTGCCAGCAGCCGGACAGGGGGCACAGGAAACACCATATATTTT. Encoded protein: CASSRTGGTGNTIYF.

The rearrangement links TRBV7-3 to TRBJ2-3; the D gene could be TRBD1 or TRBD2 (5 bases each). Germline CDR1 and CDR2: SGHTA and FQGTGA. V lost 0 bases and J lost 6, with 13 bases in between. CDR3 size: 15 residues. In nucleotides, the CDR3 is TGTGCCAGCAGCTTAACAGGGACGGCTTGGGATACGCAGTATTTT. Protein sequence: CASSLTGTAWDTQYF.

This rearrangement joins TRBV27 to TRBJ2-5; 10 bases are a match to TRBD1. The CDR3 sequence is 15 residues long. The germline CDR1 and CDR2 sequences are MNHEY and SMNVEV (reference sequence). Germline trimming cut 5 bases from V and 4 bases from J; bases unmatched to any gene: 7. The CDR3 nucleotides read TGTGCCAGCAGTACCGACAGGGGGCAAGGAGAGACCCAGTACTTC. Its translation: CASSTDRGQGETQYF.

The rearrangement uses TRBV7-9 and TRBJ2-1; 9 bases map to TRBD2. Germline lookup yields CDR1 SEHNR and CDR2 FQNEAQ (reference sequence). The CDR3 has 15 amino acids. Trimming took 5 bases from V and 1 from J; bases not matched to a gene: 3. CDR3 in amino acids: CASSGSGRSYNEQFF. In DNA form, the CDR3 reads TGTGCCAGCAGCGGGAGCGGGAGGTCCTACAATGAGCAGTTCTTC.

The chain carries TRBV7-8 and TRBJ2-7; weak D call: TRBD1 (6 bases). The CDR3 length is 15 residues. Trimming shortened V by 3 bases and J by 3 bases, and 15 bases separated the two germline ends. Germline V lookup: CDR1 SGHVS, CDR2 FQNEAQ. The CDR3 DNA reads as TGTGCCAGCAGCTTTCGCAGGACAGAACGCTACGAGCAGTACTTC. It translates to CASSFRRTERYEQYF.

DNA for the CDR3: TGTGCCTGGAGTGTAGGCCGGTACACTGAAGCTTTCTTT. Translating gives CAWSVGRYTEAFF. V is TRBV30 and J is TRBJ1-1, with D hard to call. Germline CDR1 is GTSNPN and CDR2 is SVGIG (reference sequence). V was cut by 0 bases and J by 3 bases, with 8 bases left in between. The CDR3 totals 13 residues. The full variable domain, completed using reference TRBV30 and TRBJ1-1, is SQTIHQWPATLVQPVGSPLSLECTVEGTSNPNLYWYRQAAGRGLQLLFYSVGIGQISSEVPQNLSASRPQDRQFILSSKKLLLSDSGFYLCAWSVGRYTEAFFGQGTRLTVV.

This rearrangement joins TRBV9 to TRBJ2-7, with D unresolved. Looked up from germline, CDR1 is SGDLS and CDR2 is YYNGEE. The CDR3 is 15 residues long. Trimming removed 0 bases from V and 3 bases from J, with 13 bases in between. The CDR3 bases are TGTGCCAGCAGCGTAGGGGTACTACCTTACTACGAGCAGTACTTC. This translates into CASSVGVLPYYEQYF.

The J gene is TRBJ1-3, the V gene TRBV7-9, with D possibly being TRBD1 (6 bases). V was pared by 2 bases and J by 0 bases, with 14 bases between. Germline V CDR1 and CDR2: SEHNR, FQNEAQ (reference sequence). The CDR3 totals 17 residues. The CDR3 sequence: CASSLRDKDNSGNTIYF. The CDR3 coding sequence is TGTGCCAGCAGCTTACGGGACAAGGATAACTCTGGAAACACCATATATTTT.

The chain carries TRBV6-6 and TRBJ2-7, with D possibly matching TRBD2 (5 bases). The V gene lost 0 bases and the J gene lost 5 bases, with 8 bases spanning the gap. The CDR3 covers 13 residues. Germline CDR1 reads MNHNY; CDR2 reads SVGAGI (reference sequence). CDR3 nucleotides: TGTGCCAGCAGTTACTCGAGGGATCACGAGCAGTACTTC. The encoded protein is CASSYSRDHEQYF.

The rearrangement links TRBV15 to TRBJ1-5; D uncertain. Germline loops: CDR1 LNHNV, CDR2 YYDKDF (reference sequence). Trimming left V 0 bases short and J 5 bases short, with 8 bases between. The CDR3 totals 14 residues. CDR3 nucleotide sequence: TGTGCCACCAGCAGAGATTCGGAGGATCAGCCCCAGCATTTT. Protein product: CATSRDSEDQPQHF. The whole variable domain, filled in from reference TRBV15 and TRBJ1-5, reads DAMVIQNPRYQVTQFGKPVTLSCSQTLNHNVMYWYQQKSSQAPKLLFHYYDKDFNNEADTPDNFQSRRPNTSFCFLDIRSPGLGDTAMYLCATSRDSEDQPQHFGDGTRLSIL.

This clone turned up a few times. One end of the junction is discordant with germline, which a read error may explain. This chain connects TRBV7-7 to TRBJ2-7, with 10 nucleotides matching TRBD1. This CDR3 region has 15 residues. Looked up from germline, CDR1 is SSHAT and CDR2 is FNYEAQ (reference sequence). The chain's CDR3 is CASSAGTGAIYEQYF. The CDR3, as DNA: TGTGCTAGCAGCGCCGGGACAGGGGCTATCTACGAGCAGTACTTC.

J is TRBJ2-6 and V is TRBV4-1; D gene uncertain. V lost 0 bases and J lost 0, with 12 bases in between. The CDR3 sequence is 18 residues long. CDR1 and CDR2 (germline): MGHRA, YSYEKL. The CDR3: CASSQDHLRTSGANVLTF. DNA of the CDR3: TGCGCCAGCAGCCAAGACCACTTACGGACCTCTGGGGCCAACGTCCTGACTTTC.

The gene calls are TRBV25-1 and TRBJ2-7, with unresolved D. Germline V gene sequence: CDR1 MGHDK, CDR2 SYGVNS. Trimming pared 3 bases from V and 6 bases from J, leaving 6 bases between. This CDR3 region has 11 residues. This CDR3 is CASSENSEQYF. The CDR3 bases are TGTGCCAGCAGTGAGAATTCCGAGCAGTACTTC.

This clone was seen more than once but under ten times. The chain joins TRBV2 to TRBJ1-2; D call uncertain. The CDR3 totals 12 residues. Germline V lookup: CDR1 SNHLY, CDR2 FYNNEI. Trimming shortened V by 4 bases and J by 8 bases, and 11 bases separated the two germline ends. The DNA of the CDR3 is TGTGCCAGCAGTGTAACCCCTGGGGGCTACACCTTC. Amino acid sequence: CASSVTPGGYTF.

The rearrangement joins TRBV6-5 to TRBJ2-5; 7 positions match TRBD2. V lost 1 base to trimming and J lost 3 bases; unmatched junction nucleotides: 5. The CDR3 runs 15 residues. Germline V CDR1 and CDR2: MNHEY, SVGAGI. The chain's CDR3 is CASSYWGGSEETQYF. As DNA, the CDR3 is TGTGCCAGCAGTTACTGGGGGGGATCTGAAGAGACCCAGTACTTC.